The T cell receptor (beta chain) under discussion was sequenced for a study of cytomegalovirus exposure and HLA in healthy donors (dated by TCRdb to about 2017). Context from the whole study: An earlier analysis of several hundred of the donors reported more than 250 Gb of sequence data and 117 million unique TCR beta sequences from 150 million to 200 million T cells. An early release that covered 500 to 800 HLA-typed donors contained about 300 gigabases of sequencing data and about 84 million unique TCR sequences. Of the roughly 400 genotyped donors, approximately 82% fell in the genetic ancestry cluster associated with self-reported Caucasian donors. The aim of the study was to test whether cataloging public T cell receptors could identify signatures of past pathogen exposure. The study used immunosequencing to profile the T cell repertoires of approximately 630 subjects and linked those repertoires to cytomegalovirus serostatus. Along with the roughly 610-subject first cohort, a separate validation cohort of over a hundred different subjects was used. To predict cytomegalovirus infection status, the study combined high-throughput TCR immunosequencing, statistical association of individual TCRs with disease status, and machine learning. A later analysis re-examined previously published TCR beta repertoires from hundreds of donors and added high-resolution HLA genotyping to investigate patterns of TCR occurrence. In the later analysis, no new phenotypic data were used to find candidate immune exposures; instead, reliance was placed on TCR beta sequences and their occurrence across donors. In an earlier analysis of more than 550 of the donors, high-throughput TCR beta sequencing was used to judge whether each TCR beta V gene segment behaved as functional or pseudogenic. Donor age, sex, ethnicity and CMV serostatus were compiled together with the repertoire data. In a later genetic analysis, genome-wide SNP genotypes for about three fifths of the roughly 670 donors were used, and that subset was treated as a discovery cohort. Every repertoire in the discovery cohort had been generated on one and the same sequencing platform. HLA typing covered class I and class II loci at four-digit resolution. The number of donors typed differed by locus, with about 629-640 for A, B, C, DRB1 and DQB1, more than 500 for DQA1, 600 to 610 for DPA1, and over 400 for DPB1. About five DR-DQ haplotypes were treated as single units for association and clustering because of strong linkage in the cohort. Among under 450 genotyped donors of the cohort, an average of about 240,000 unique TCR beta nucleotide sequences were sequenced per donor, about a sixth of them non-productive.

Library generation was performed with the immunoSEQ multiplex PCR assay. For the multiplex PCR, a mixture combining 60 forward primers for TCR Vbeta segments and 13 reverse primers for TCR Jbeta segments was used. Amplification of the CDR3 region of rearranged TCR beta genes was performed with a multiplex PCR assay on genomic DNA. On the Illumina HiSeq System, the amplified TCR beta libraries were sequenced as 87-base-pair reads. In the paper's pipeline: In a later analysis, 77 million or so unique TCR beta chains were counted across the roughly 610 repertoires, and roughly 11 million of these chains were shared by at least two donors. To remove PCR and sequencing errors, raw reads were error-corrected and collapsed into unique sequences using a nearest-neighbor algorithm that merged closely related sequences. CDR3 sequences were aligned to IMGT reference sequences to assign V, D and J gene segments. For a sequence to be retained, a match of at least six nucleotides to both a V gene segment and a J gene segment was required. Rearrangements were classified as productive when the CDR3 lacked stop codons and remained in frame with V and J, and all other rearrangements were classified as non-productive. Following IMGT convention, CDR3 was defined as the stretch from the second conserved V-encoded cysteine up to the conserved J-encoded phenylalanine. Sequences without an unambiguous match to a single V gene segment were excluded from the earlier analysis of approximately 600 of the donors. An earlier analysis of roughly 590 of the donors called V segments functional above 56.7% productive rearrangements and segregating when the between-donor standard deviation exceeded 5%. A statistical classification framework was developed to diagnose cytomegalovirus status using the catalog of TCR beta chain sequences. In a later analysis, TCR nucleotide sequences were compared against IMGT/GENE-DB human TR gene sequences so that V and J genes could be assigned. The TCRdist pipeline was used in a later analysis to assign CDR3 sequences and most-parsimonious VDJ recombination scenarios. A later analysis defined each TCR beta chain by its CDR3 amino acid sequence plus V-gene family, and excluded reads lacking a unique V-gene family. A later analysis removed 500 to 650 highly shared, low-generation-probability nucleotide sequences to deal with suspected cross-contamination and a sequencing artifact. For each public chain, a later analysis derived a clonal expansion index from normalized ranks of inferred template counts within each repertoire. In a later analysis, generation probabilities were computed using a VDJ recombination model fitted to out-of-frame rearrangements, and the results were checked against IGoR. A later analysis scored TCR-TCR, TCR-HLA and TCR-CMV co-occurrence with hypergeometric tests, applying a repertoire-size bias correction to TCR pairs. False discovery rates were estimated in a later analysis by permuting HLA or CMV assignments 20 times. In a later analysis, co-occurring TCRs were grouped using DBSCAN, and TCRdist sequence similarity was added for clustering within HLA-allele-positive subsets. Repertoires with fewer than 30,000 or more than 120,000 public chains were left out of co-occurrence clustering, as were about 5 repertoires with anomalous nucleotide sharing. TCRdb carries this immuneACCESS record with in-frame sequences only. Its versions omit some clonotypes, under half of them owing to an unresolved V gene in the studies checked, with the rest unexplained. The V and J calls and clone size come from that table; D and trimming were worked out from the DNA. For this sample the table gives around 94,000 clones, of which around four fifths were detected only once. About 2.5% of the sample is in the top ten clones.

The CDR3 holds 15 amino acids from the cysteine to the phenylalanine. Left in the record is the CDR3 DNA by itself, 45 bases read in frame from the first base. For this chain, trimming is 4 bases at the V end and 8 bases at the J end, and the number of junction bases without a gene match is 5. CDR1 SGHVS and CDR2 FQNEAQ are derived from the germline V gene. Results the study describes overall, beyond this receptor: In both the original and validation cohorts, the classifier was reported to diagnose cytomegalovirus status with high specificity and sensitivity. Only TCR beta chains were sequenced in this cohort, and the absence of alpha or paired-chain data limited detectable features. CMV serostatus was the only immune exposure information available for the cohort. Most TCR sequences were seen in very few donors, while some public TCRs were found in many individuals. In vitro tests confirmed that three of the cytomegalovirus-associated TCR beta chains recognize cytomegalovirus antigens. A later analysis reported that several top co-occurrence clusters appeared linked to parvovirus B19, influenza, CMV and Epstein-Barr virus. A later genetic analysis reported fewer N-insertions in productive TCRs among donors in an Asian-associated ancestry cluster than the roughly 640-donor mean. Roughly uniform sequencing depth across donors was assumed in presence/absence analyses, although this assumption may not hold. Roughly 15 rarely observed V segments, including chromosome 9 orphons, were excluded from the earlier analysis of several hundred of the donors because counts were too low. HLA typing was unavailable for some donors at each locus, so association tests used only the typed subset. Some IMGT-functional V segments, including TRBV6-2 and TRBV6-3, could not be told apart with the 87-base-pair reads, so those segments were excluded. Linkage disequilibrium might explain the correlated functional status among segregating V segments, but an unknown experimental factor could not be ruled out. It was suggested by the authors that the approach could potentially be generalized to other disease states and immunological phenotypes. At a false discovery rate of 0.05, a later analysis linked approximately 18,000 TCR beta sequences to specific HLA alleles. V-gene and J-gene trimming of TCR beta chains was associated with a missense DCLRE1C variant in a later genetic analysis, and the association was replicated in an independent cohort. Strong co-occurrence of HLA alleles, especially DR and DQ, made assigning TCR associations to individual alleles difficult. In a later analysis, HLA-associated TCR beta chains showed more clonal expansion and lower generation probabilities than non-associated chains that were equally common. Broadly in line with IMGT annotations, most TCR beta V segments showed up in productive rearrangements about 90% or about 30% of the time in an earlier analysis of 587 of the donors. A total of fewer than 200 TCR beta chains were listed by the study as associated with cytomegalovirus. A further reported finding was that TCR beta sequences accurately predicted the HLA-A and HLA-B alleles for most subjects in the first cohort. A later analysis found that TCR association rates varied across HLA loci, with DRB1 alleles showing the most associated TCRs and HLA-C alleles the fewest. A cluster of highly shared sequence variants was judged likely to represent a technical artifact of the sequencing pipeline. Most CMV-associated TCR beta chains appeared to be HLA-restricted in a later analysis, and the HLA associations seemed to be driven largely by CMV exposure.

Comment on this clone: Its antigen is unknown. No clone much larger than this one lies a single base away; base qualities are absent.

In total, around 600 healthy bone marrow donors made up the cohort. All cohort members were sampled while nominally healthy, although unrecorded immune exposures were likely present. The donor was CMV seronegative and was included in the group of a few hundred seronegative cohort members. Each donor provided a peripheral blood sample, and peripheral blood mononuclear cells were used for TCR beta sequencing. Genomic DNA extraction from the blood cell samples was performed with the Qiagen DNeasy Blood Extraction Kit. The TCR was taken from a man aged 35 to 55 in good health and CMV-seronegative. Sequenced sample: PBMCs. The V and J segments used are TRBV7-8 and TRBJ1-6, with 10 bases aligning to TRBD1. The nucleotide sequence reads TGTGCCAGCAGCTATCTTGGACAGGGGGATTCACCCCTCCACTTT. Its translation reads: CASSYLGQGDSPLHF.